These 24 T cell receptor beta chains originate from one sample sequenced in a study of blood T cell repertoires in COVID-19. Profiled with immunoSEQ multiplex PCR; TCRdb holds only in-frame clones, not every one. The profile shows a few hundred thousand clones, 84% of them singletons. The sequenced sample consisted of peripheral blood. All receptors derive from a woman between 35 and 50 years old who had recovered from COVID-19.

Comment on this clone: At the DNA level, this CDR3 is encoded by other sequences in the same sample as well. V and J are TRBV28 and TRBJ1-2; 9 bases align to TRBD1. The CDR3 length is 14 residues. Trimming took 6 bases from V and 4 from J; bases not matched to a gene: 6. Germline V gives CDR1 MDHEN, CDR2 SYDVKM. CDR3 sequence: CASSLGTGIYGYTF. In nucleotides, the CDR3 is TGTGCCAGCAGCCTTGGGACAGGGATCTATGGCTACACCTTC.

The V call is TRBV20-1, the J call TRBJ2-5; D remains unclear. Looked up from germline, CDR1 is DFQATT and CDR2 is SNEGSKA (reference sequence). There are 14 residues in the CDR3. V dropped 3 bases and J dropped 3 bases, with 14 bases sitting between them. The CDR3 DNA reads as TGCAGTGCTAGTGCCCCACGAGACAAAGAGACCCAGTACTTC. Its translation: CSASAPRDKETQYF.

The V gene is TRBV9, the J gene TRBJ1-2; 8 bases are shared with TRBD1. The CDR3 is 14 amino acids. The germline V gene has CDR1 SGDLS and CDR2 YYNGEE. With V trimmed by 6 bases and J by 0 bases, 4 bases remained unmatched. The CDR3 coding sequence is TGTGCCAGCACCGGGACAGGAGCTAACTATGGCTACACCTTC. Translation gives CASTGTGANYGYTF.

V gene TRBV3-1 (or the pseudogene TRBV3-2) combines with J gene TRBJ2-7, with D tentatively TRBD1 (5 bases). Per germline, CDR1 LGHDT and CDR2 YNNKEL (reference sequence). CDR3 length: 13 amino acids. V was trimmed by 2 bases and J by 6 bases, leaving 11 bases between them. CDR3 sequence reads: CASSQRTPSEQYF. In DNA, the CDR3 is TGTGCCAGCAGCCAACGGACACCCAGCGAGCAGTACTTC.

The chain carries TRBV2 and TRBJ1-1; the D gene is possibly TRBD1 (6 bases). The CDR3 sequence is 14 residues long. The germline gives CDR1 SNHLY, CDR2 FYNNEI. V was cut by 6 bases and J by 5 bases, with 16 bases left in between. CDR3 sequence (DNA): TGTGCCAGCAGCGAGCGAGACAGGAGGACTGAAGCTTTCTTT. It is translated as CASSERDRRTEAFF.

This clone was seen repeatedly, ten times or more. The rearrangement uses TRBV30 and TRBJ1-3; D gene unclear. Germline V gives CDR1 GTSNPN, CDR2 SVGIG (reference sequence). The V end was cut by 5 bases, the J end by 0 bases, with 14 bases between. This CDR3 contains 15 residues. CDR3: CAWSGGRFSGNTIYF. For the CDR3, the DNA is TGTGCCTGGTCCGGTGGGAGGTTCTCTGGAAACACCATATATTTT.

This chain links TRBV30 with TRBJ1-5, with D possibly matching TRBD1 (5 bases). Trimming took 5 bases from V and 7 from J, leaving 18 bases between them. The CDR3 sequence is 14 residues long. Germline-derived CDR1 and CDR2 are GTSNPN and SVGIG (reference sequence). The chain's CDR3 is CAWGGQGVSQPQHF. Written as DNA, the CDR3 is TGTGCCTGGGGAGGACAAGGTGTCTCGCAGCCCCAGCATTTT.

The chain links TRBV19 to TRBJ2-1; D is possibly TRBD2 (7 bases). Germline V gene sequence: CDR1 LNHDA, CDR2 SQIVND (reference sequence). The V end was cut by 4 bases, the J end by 8 bases, with 15 bases between. The CDR3 contains 14 residues. CDR3 amino acids: CASSTMGGGYEQFF. In DNA, the CDR3 is TGTGCCAGTAGTACAATGGGGGGGGGCTATGAGCAGTTCTTC.

The V gene is TRBV19, the J gene TRBJ1-5; the match to TRBD1 covers 10 bases. Germline CDR1 LNHDA, CDR2 SQIVND (reference sequence). With V trimmed by 4 bases and J by 3 bases, 15 bases remained unmatched. The CDR3 spans 19 residues. CDR3 coding DNA: TGTGCCAGTAGTAATGCCGGGACAGGGGCGATGGGGGTCAATCAGCCCCAGCATTTT. Its translation is CASSNAGTGAMGVNQPQHF.

The chain employs TRBV11-2 and TRBJ2-3, with 15 bases matching TRBD2. This CDR3 region has 16 residues. The germline V gene has CDR1 SGHAT and CDR2 FQNNGV. Germline trimming cut 4 bases from V and 5 bases from J; bases unmatched to any gene: 4. The CDR3 sequence is CASSSGLAGGIDTQYF. In nucleotides, the CDR3 is TGTGCCAGCAGCTCGGGACTAGCGGGGGGTATAGATACGCAGTATTTT. Using reference TRBV11-2 and TRBJ2-3 for the parts outside the CDR3, the full variable domain is EAGVAQSPRYKIIEKRQSVAFWCNPISGHATLYWYQQILGQGPKLLIQFQNNGVVDDSQLPKDRFSAERLKGVDSTLKIQPAKLEDSAVYLCASSSGLAGGIDTQYFGPGTRLTVL.

The chain uses TRBV3-1 (or the pseudogene TRBV3-2) and TRBJ1-2; TRBD1 might be the D (5 bases). CDR1 LGHDT and CDR2 YNNKEL come from the germline V gene (reference sequence). The V gene lost 4 bases and the J gene lost 4 bases, with 16 bases spanning the gap. The CDR3 is 15 residues long. CDR3 protein: CASSRGEGPTYGYTF. The DNA for the CDR3 is TGTGCCAGCAGCCGAGGGGAGGGGCCGACCTATGGCTACACCTTC.

The gene calls are TRBV24-1 and TRBJ1-6; unclear D gene. V lost 5 bases to trimming and J lost 10 bases, with 11 bases between them. This CDR3 region has 13 residues. CDR1 and CDR2 (germline): KGHDR, SFDVKD. DNA of the CDR3: TGTGCCACCAGTGTCGGGAAAGGGTCACCCCTCCACTTT. Translation: CATSVGKGSPLHF.

This clone appeared a few times. The rearrangement links TRBV5-1 to TRBJ2-7; 9 bases are a match to TRBD1. Germline loops: CDR1 SGHRS, CDR2 YFSETQ. This CDR3 has 14 residues. After removal of 0 bases from V and 5 bases from J, the junction contained 3 bases not matched to a gene. DNA of the CDR3: TGCGCCAGCAGCTTGGGGGACAGGGCCCACGAGCAGTACTTC. It specifies CASSLGDRAHEQYF.

This clone has a single count. This may be a read error, as it is one base from a much larger clone. This chain connects TRBV2 to TRBJ1-5; a weak D match, TRBD1 (5 bases). V dropped 6 bases and J dropped 0 bases, with 9 bases sitting between them. There are 14 residues in the CDR3. The germline V gene has CDR1 SNHLY and CDR2 FYNNEI. CDR3 residues: CASRQDISNQPQHF. CDR3 bases: TGTGCCAGCAGACAGGACATTAGCAATCAGCCCCAGCATTTT.

The CDR3 nucleotides are TGTGCCAGCAGCGTAACCGGGACAGGGTATGAAAAACTGTTTTTT. It codes for CASSVTGTGYEKLFF. This chain uses TRBV7-2 with TRBJ1-4, with TRBD1 identical over 9 bases. V lost 5 bases and J lost 6; bases outside the gene matches: 7. The CDR3 loop spans 15 amino acids. Germline V gene sequence: CDR1 SGHTA, CDR2 FQGNSA.

The V and J genes are TRBV21-1 and TRBJ1-4; TRBD1, the D gene given by the table, was not confirmed from the DNA. TRBV21-1 corresponds to a pseudogene. This CDR3 is 12 amino acids long. DNA for the CDR3: TGTGCCAGCAGCAGGGACAGGGAAAAACTGTTTTTT. Its protein product is CASSRDREKLFF.

This clone was detected a few times. This rearrangement joins TRBV5-4 to TRBJ1-4; D may be TRBD1 (5 bases). Germline assignment: CDR1 SGHNT and CDR2 YYREEE (reference sequence). V was clipped by 0 bases and J by 3 bases, with 6 bases between them. The CDR3 sequence is 14 residues long. CDR3 protein: CASSLDRSNEKLFF. CDR3 coding DNA: TGTGCCAGCAGCTTGGACAGGTCTAATGAAAAACTGTTTTTT.

This clone was seen only once. CDR3 sequence (DNA): TGCGCCAGCAGCCCCCTGGGGGGGGGCGAAGGGCCCGAGCAGTACTTC. It encodes CASSPLGGGEGPEQYF. The V call is TRBV5-1, the J call TRBJ2-7, with TRBD2 as a possible D gene (7 bases). Germline loops: CDR1 SGHRS, CDR2 YFSETQ. The V end was cut by 4 bases, the J end by 6 bases, with 23 bases between. The CDR3 totals 16 residues.

This clone has just one count. The chain combines TRBV28 with TRBJ2-5; 11 positions agree with TRBD2. V shed 5 bases, J shed 4 bases, and the junction held 9 bases outside the gene matches. This CDR3 spans 16 amino acids. Germline CDR1 reads MDHEN; CDR2 reads SYDVKM. The CDR3 sequence: CASSRTSGGSPETQYF. The CDR3 nucleotides read TGTGCCAGCAGTCGCACTAGCGGGGGTTCACCAGAGACCCAGTACTTC.

As to this clone: The same CDR3 also results from other DNA sequences found in this sample. The V call is TRBV2, the J call TRBJ1-3; no definite D call. The CDR3 has 14 residues. V lost 2 bases and J 0 bases, leaving 5 bases between the germline ends. CDR1 SNHLY and CDR2 FYNNEI come from the germline V gene. CDR3 region: CASSELSSGNTIYF. In DNA form, the CDR3 reads TGTGCCAGCAGTGAACTGTCCTCTGGAAACACCATATATTTT.

The CDR3 here is CASSLIGTDNEKLFF. CDR3 DNA: TGTGCCAGCAGCTTAATCGGGACAGATAATGAAAAACTGTTTTTT. The gene calls are TRBV7-2 and TRBJ1-4; 7 nucleotides match TRBD1. Per the germline V gene, CDR1 is SGHTA and CDR2 is FQGNSA. The CDR3 is 15 residues long. Trimming removed 2 bases from V and 4 bases from J; junction bases left unmatched: 4.

The chain couples TRBV5-1 to TRBJ2-7; TRBD1 aligns across 11 bases. The germline CDR1 and CDR2 sequences are SGHRS and YFSETQ. The CDR3 consists of 14 residues. V was pared by 3 bases and J by 2 bases, with 1 base of the junction left unmatched. As DNA, the CDR3 is TGCGCCAGCAGCTCGGGACAGGGGGCCTACGAGCAGTACTTC. This translates into CASSSGQGAYEQYF.

The CDR3 DNA reads TGTGCCAGCAGTACCGGGACAGTGAATGAAAAACTGTTTTTT. Amino acids: CASSTGTVNEKLFF. The chain has TRBV6-5 and TRBJ1-4; 7 bases agree with TRBD1. The CDR3 covers 14 residues. Trimming cost V 5 bases and J 5 bases; bases outside gene matches: 5. Germline V gene data show CDR1 as MNHEY and CDR2 as SVGAGI.

This chain joins TRBV6-5 and TRBJ1-2; D remains unclear. The V and J ends lost 5 bases and 4 bases respectively, with 11 bases between them. The CDR3 spans 13 residues. In germline, CDR1 is MNHEY, CDR2 SVGAGI. The CDR3: CASSRGSPYGYTF. CDR3 bases: TGTGCCAGCAGTCGCGGCAGCCCCTATGGCTACACCTTC.